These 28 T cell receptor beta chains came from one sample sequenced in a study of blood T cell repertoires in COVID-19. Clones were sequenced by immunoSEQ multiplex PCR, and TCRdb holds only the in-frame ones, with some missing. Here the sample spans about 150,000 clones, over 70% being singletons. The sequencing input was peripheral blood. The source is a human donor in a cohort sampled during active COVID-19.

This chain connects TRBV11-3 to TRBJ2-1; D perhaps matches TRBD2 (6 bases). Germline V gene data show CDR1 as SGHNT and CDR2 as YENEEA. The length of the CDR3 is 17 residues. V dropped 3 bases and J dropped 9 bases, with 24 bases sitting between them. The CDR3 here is CASSFGGAGPARGEQFF. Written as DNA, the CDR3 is TGTGCCAGCAGCTTTGGAGGGGCCGGGCCAGCGAGGGGTGAGCAGTTCTTC.

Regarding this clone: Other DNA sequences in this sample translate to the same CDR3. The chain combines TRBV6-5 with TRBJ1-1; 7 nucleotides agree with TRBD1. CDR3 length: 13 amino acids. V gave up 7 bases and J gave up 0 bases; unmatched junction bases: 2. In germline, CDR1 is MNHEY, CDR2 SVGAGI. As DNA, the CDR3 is TGTGCCAGCAAAGGGGGCATGAACACTGAAGCTTTCTTT. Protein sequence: CASKGGMNTEAFF.

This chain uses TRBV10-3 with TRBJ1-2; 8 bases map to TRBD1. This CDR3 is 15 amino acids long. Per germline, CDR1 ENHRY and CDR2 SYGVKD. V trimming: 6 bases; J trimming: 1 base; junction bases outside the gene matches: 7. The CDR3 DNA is TGTGCCATCAGAGACCGGGACAGGAATAACTATGGCTACACCTTC. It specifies CAIRDRDRNNYGYTF.

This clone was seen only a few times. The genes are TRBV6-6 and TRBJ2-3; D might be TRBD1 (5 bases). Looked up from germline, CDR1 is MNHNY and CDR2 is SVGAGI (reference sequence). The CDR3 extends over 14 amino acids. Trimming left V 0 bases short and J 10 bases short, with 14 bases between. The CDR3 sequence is CASSYSAGQISQYF. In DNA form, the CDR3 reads TGTGCCAGCAGTTACTCAGCAGGGCAAATTTCGCAGTATTTT.

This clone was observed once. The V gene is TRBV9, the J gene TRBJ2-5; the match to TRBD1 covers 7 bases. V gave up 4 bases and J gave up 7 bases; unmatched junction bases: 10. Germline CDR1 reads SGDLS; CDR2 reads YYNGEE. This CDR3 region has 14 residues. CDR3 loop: CASSPGTARVTQYF. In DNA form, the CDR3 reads TGTGCCAGCAGCCCAGGGACAGCGAGAGTGACCCAGTACTTC.

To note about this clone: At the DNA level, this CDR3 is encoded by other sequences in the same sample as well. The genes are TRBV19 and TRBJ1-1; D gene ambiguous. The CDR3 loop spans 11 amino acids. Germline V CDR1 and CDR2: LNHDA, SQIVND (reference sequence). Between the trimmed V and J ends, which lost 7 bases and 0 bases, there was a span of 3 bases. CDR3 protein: CASNMNTEAFF. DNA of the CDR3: TGTGCCAGTAATATGAACACTGAAGCTTTCTTT.

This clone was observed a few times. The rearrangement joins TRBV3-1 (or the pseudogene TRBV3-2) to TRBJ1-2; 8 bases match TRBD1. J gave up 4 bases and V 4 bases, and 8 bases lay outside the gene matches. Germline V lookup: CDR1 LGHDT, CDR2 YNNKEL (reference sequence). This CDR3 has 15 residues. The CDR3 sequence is CASSLGQGRSYGYTF. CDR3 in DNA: TGTGCCAGCAGCCTAGGACAGGGACGGAGCTATGGCTACACCTTC.

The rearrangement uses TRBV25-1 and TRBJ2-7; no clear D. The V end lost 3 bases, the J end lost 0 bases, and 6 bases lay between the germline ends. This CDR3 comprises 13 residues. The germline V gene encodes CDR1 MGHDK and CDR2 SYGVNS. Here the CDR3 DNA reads TGTGCCAGCAGTGACTACAGCTCCTACGAGCAGTACTTC. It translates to CASSDYSSYEQYF.

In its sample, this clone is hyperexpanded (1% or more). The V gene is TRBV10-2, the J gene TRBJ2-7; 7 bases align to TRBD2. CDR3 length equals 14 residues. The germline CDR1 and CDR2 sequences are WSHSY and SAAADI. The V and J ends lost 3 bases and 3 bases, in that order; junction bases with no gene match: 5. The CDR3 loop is CASSDSGGIYEQYF. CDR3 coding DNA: TGCGCCAGCAGTGATTCCGGGGGGATCTACGAGCAGTACTTC.

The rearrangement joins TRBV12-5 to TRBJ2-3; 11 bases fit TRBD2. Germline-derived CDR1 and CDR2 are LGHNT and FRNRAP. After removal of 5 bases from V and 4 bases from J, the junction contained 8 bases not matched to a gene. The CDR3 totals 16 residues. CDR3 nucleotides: TGTGCTAGTGGTCCGTCATATAGCGGGGGGGCAGATACGCAGTATTTT. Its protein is CASGPSYSGGADTQYF.

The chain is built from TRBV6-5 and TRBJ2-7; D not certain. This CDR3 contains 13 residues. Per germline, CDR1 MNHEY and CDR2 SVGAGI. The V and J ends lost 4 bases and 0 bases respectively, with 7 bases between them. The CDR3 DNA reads TGTGCCAGCAGTTCACCTAACTCCTACGAGCAGTACTTC. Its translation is CASSSPNSYEQYF.

The CDR3 here is CASSFVAEAFF. The CDR3 DNA is TGTGCCAGCAGCTTCGTAGCAGAAGCTTTCTTT. The chain uses TRBV11-2 and TRBJ1-1; D is undetermined. Trimming cost V 3 bases and J 8 bases, with 7 bases left between them. CDR1 SGHAT and CDR2 FQNNGV come from the germline V gene. CDR3 length: 11 amino acids.

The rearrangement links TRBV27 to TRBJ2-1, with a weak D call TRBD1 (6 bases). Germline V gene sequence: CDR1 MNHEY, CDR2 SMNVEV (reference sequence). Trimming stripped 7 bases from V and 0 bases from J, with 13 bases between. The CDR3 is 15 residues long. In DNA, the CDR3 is TGTGCCAGCAAATCGGCGGACAGCTCCTACAATGAGCAGTTCTTC. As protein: CASKSADSSYNEQFF.

The DNA of the CDR3 is TGTGCCAGCAGCTTAGGACTGGGACTAACGTTTGGAAACACCATATATTTT. Protein product: CASSLGLGLTFGNTIYF. The V gene is TRBV11-3, the J gene TRBJ1-3; a weak D match, TRBD1 (5 bases). Germline-derived CDR1 and CDR2 are SGHNT and YENEEA. The length of the CDR3 is 17 residues. The V gene lost 1 base and the J gene lost 3 bases, with 16 bases spanning the gap.

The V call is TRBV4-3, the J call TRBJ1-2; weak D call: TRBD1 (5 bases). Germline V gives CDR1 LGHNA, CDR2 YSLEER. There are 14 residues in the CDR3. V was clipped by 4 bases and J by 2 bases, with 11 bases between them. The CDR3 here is CASSRQLQNYGYTF. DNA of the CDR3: TGCGCCAGCAGCCGACAGCTACAGAACTATGGCTACACCTTC.

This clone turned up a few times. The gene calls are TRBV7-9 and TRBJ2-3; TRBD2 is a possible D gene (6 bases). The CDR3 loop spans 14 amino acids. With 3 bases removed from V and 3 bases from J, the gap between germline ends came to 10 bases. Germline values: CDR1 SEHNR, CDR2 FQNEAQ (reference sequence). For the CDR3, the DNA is TGTGCCAGCAGCTTCCTGCGGGGTACAGATACGCAGTATTTT. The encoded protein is CASSFLRGTDTQYF.

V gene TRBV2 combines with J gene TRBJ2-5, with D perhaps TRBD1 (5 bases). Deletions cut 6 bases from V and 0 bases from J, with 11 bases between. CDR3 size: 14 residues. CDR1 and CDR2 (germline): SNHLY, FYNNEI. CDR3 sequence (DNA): TGTGCCAGCAGAAAGACAGCGAACCAAGAGACCCAGTACTTC. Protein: CASRKTANQETQYF.

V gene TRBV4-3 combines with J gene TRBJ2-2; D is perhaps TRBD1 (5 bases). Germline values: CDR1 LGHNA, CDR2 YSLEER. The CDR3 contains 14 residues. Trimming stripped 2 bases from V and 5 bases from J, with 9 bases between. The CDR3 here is CASSQISGTGELFF. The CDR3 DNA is TGCGCCAGCAGCCAAATATCAGGGACCGGGGAGCTGTTTTTT.

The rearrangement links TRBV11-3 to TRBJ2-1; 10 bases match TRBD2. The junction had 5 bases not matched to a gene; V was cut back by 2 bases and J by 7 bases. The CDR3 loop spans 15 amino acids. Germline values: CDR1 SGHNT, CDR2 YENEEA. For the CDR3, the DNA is TGTGCCAGCAGCTTACGAAGCGGGGGGGCGAATGAGCAGTTCTTC. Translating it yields CASSLRSGGANEQFF.

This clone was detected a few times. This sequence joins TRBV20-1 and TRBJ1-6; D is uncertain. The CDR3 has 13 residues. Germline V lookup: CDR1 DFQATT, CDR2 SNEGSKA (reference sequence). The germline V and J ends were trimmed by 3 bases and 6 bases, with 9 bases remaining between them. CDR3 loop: CSASSSRNSPLHF. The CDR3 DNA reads TGCAGTGCTAGTTCGTCCCGTAATTCACCCCTCCACTTT.

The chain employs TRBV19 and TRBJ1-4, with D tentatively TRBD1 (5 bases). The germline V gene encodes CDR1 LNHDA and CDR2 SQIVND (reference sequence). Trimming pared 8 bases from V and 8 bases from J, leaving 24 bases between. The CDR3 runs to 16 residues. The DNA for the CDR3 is TGTGCCAGTTCGATCTTAGGAGCGCAGGGTGGGGAAAAACTGTTTTTT. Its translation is CASSILGAQGGEKLFF.

The CDR3 DNA follows: TGTGCCAGCAGCAGAGGACTAGCGGCCCAAGAGACCCAGTACTTC. The encoded protein is CASSRGLAAQETQYF. The rearrangement uses TRBV5-8 and TRBJ2-5, with 10 bases fitting TRBD2. The CDR3 has 15 amino acids. V dropped 4 bases and J dropped 1; count of bases not matched to a gene: 4. Germline CDR1 SGHTS, CDR2 YDEGEE.

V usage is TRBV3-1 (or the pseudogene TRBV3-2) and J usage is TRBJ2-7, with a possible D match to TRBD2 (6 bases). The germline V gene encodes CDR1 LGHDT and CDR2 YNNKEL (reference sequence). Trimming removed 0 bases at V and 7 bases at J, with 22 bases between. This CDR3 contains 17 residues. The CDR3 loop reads CASSQDGRRLVAREQYF. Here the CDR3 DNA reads TGTGCCAGCAGCCAAGATGGTCGGAGACTAGTGGCTCGAGAGCAGTACTTC.

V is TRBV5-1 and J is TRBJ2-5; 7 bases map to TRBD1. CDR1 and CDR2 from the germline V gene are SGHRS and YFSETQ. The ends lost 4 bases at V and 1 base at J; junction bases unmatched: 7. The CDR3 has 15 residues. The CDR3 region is CASSPQGVGQETQYF. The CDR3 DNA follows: TGCGCCAGCAGCCCCCAGGGGGTTGGCCAAGAGACCCAGTACTTC.

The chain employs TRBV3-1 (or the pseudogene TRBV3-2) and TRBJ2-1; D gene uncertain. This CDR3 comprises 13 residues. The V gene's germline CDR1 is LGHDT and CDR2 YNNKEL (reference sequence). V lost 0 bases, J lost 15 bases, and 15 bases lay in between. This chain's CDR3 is CASSQDNRTPLFF. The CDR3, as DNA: TGTGCCAGCAGCCAAGATAATAGAACCCCTTTGTTCTTC.

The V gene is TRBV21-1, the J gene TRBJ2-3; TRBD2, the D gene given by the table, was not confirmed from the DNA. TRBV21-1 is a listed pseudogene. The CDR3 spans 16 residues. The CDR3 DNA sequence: TGTGCCAGCAGCCCCCCGCGGGGGGTTTTTGCAGATACGCAGTATTTT. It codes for CASSPPRGVFADTQYF.

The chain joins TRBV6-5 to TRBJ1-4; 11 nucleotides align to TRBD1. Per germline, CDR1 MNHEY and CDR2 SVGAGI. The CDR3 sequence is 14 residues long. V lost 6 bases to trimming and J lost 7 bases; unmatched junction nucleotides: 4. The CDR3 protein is CASRVGTGGEKLFF. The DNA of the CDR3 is TGTGCCAGCAGAGTCGGGACAGGGGGTGAAAAACTGTTTTTT.

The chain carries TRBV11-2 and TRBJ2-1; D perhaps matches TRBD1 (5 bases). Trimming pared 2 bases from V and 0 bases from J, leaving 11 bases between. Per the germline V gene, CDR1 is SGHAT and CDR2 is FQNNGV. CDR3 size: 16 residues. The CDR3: CASSLRAGLSYNEQFF. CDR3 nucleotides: TGTGCCAGCAGCTTAAGGGCAGGGCTCTCCTACAATGAGCAGTTCTTC.